This TCR beta chain is drawn from a study of T cell responses to AZD1222 COVID-19 vaccine. Notes on the study in general: No repertoire was sampled before or during the peak T cell response, only after it.

The CDR3 length is 15 residues. Losses at the gene ends were 2 bases for V and 2 bases for J; bases not matched to a gene: 4. CDR1 SGHDT and CDR2 YYEEEE come from the germline V gene. Here immunoSEQ multiplex PCR was the method, and the copy in TCRdb shows in-frame clones only, minus some. This sample yields some 130,000 clones, of which more than 90% are seen a single time; about 3% belongs to the top ten. Of note for this clone: Its specificity is unknown.

This TCR was sampled from an adult in good health. The chain carries TRBV5-6 and TRBJ2-3, with 8 bases fitting TRBD2. Sequencing used peripheral blood, obtained on day 0 of AZD1222 vaccination. Here the CDR3 reads CASSFFSGITDTQYF. The CDR3 nucleotides are TGTGCCAGCAGCTTCTTTAGCGGGATCACAGATACGCAGTATTTT.